This T cell receptor (beta chain) was recovered during a study of T cell changes during pregnancy in multiple sclerosis. The table came from immunoSEQ multiplex PCR; TCRdb's copy has only in-frame clones and leaves some out. Of about 41,000 clones in the sample, 90% were seen once. This CDR3 has 15 amino acids. Germline V CDR1 and CDR2: LGHNA, YSLEER. V dropped 0 bases and J dropped 13 bases, with 18 bases sitting between them. This TCR came from a female donor with multiple sclerosis, enrolled in a pregnancy study. This material consisted of CD8+ T cells from peripheral blood mononuclear cells, taken in the third trimester of pregnancy. J is TRBJ1-4 and V is TRBV4-3, with no clear D. CDR3 in amino acids: CASSQDSKEAGRLFF. DNA of the CDR3: TGCGCCAGCAGCCAAGATTCTAAGGAGGCGGGGAGACTGTTTTTT.